A single sample is the source of the 4 T cell receptor beta chains below, sequenced in a study of T-cell memory formation after mild COVID-19. TCRdb itself ran the 5' RACE reads through MiXCR, one entry per CDR3 protein. The profile covers roughly 110,000 distinct CDR3 sequences, with about 18% appearing a single time and 28% taken by the ten largest. The source material was PBMCs or a T cell subset sorted from them (not recorded which). The receptors stem from an adult woman who had mild COVID-19 (a few samples of this study predate the infection). Cell type and time point are not known.

The chain employs TRBV12-5 and TRBJ2-3; 12 bases map to TRBD2. This CDR3 has 16 residues. After removal of 6 bases from V and 2 bases from J, the junction contained 6 bases not matched to a gene. Germline V gives CDR1 LGHNT, CDR2 FRNRAP. The CDR3 sequence: CASGLGTSGPTDTQYF. CDR3 DNA sequence: TGTGCTAGTGGCCTCGGGACTAGCGGGCCCACAGATACGCAGTATTTT.

With regard to this clonotype: Mismatch with germline at one junction end may stem from a read error. The chain links TRBV25-1 to TRBJ2-7; 8 positions match TRBD1. There are 12 residues in the CDR3. CDR1 and CDR2 (germline): MGHDK, SYGVNS. CDR3 DNA: TGTGCCAGCAGCAAGGGGACAGGCTCCCTCGTCTTC. Protein product: CASSKGTGSLVF.

In its sample, this clonotype was seen a few times. The rearrangement joins TRBV30 to TRBJ1-1; D is ambiguous. V was trimmed by 0 bases and J by 6 bases, leaving 14 bases between them. The CDR3 contains 14 residues. The germline CDR1 and CDR2 sequences are GTSNPN and SVGIG (reference sequence). CDR3 amino acids: CAWSVDALGAEAFF. The DNA of the CDR3 is TGTGCCTGGAGTGTTGACGCCTTGGGCGCTGAAGCTTTCTTT.

The chain is built from TRBV5-5 and TRBJ1-6, with D possibly matching TRBD1 (6 bases). Per the germline V gene, CDR1 is SGHKS and CDR2 is YYEKEE (reference sequence). This CDR3 is 15 amino acids long. The germline V and J ends were trimmed by 4 bases and 3 bases, with 11 bases remaining between them. The CDR3 bases are TGTGCCAGCAGCGACCGGACAGACTATAATTCACCCCTCCACTTT. Amino acid sequence: CASSDRTDYNSPLHF.